The text below deals with one T cell receptor (beta chain). This sample stems from a study of blood T cell repertoires in COVID-19. The overall study: Italy, Spain and the United States were the sources of the convalescent and acute COVID-19 samples. Nucleic acid was either cDNA or gDNA, and it came from T cells, B-cell-depleted T cells, or PBMCs.

The CDR3 consists of 18 residues. V lost 2 bases and J lost 6; bases outside the gene matches: 15. Germline loops: CDR1 SGHNT, CDR2 YENEEA. Original processing notes: Reference gene primer amplification gave estimated nucleated cell counts. Here immunoSEQ multiplex PCR was the method, and the copy in TCRdb shows in-frame clones only, minus some. V and J calls and clone size are given by that table; D and trimming were obtained from the DNA. The sample shows some 150,000 clones, roughly 80% of them seen only once. The material sequenced was peripheral blood. The chain is built from TRBV11-3 and TRBJ2-1, with TRBD2 matching over 8 bases. The source of this sequence is a woman aged 80 or over with acute or convalescent COVID-19. CDR3 sequence reads: CASSLIGLSGSRSNEQFF. DNA for the CDR3: TGTGCCAGCAGCTTAATCGGATTGAGCGGGAGCAGGAGCAATGAGCAGTTCTTC.